One sample yielded the 20 T cell receptor beta chains listed below, sequenced in a study of technical replicates of blood from a few donors. Assay: immunoSEQ multiplex PCR; the TCRdb copy retains only in-frame clones and omits some. The sample contains 85,000 to 100,000 clones, around 95% of which appear only once. The sequencing sample was made of T cells isolated from PBMCs. These receptors were taken from a human donor in good health.

This chain uses TRBV28 with TRBJ1-1; 9 nucleotides agree with TRBD1. The CDR3 is 14 amino acids. Germline V lookup: CDR1 MDHEN, CDR2 SYDVKM. The V and J ends lost 2 bases and 11 bases, in that order; junction bases with no gene match: 9. The CDR3 protein is CASSLSTGGVGAFF. CDR3 bases: TGTGCCAGCAGTTTAAGTACAGGGGGCGTGGGTGCTTTCTTT.

The genes are TRBV30 and TRBJ2-3; 7 bases fit TRBD1. Looked up from germline, CDR1 is GTSNPN and CDR2 is SVGIG (reference sequence). This CDR3 has 12 amino acids. Unmatched junction bases numbered 0, after V lost 2 bases and J lost 4 bases. The CDR3 is CAWSRGPDTQYF. The CDR3 coding sequence is TGTGCCTGGAGTAGGGGGCCAGATACGCAGTATTTT.

The gene calls are TRBV10-3 and TRBJ2-2; 8 bases map to TRBD2. V dropped 6 bases and J dropped 6; count of bases not matched to a gene: 12. CDR3 length: 16 residues. CDR1 ENHRY and CDR2 SYGVKD come from the germline V gene. This chain's CDR3 is CAIRMGSGGEAGELFF. The CDR3 nucleotides are TGTGCCATCAGGATGGGAAGCGGGGGAGAAGCCGGGGAGCTGTTTTTT.

The J gene is TRBJ2-7, the V gene TRBV18; TRBD1 might be the D (6 bases). The V gene's germline CDR1 is KGHSH and CDR2 LQKENI. This CDR3 comprises 12 residues. Trimming pared 6 bases from V and 3 bases from J, leaving 9 bases between. Here the CDR3 reads CASSPTGYEQYF. The DNA for the CDR3 is TGTGCCAGCTCCCCGACAGGCTACGAGCAGTACTTC.

This chain connects TRBV11-1 to TRBJ1-2; a weak D match, TRBD1 (5 bases). CDR1 and CDR2 from the germline V gene are SGHAT and FQDESV (reference sequence). Trimming removed 4 bases from V and 6 bases from J, with 18 bases in between. CDR3 size: 15 residues. The CDR3 loop is CASSSPGMDIHGYTF. DNA for the CDR3: TGTGCCAGCAGCTCTCCAGGGATGGACATTCATGGCTACACCTTC.

V usage is TRBV12-2 and J usage is TRBJ2-5; whether TRBD2, the table's D call, matches the DNA was not checked. TRBV12-2 is assigned pseudogene status. The CDR3 length is 13 residues. CDR3 sequence (DNA): TGTGCAAGTCGCTTAGGCGGGGGAGAGACCCAGTACTTC. Protein sequence: CASRLGGGETQYF.

The rearrangement links TRBV13 to TRBJ2-1, with 7 nucleotides matching TRBD2. Looked up from germline, CDR1 is PRHDT and CDR2 is FYEKMQ (reference sequence). This CDR3 region has 14 residues. The V and J ends lost 8 bases and 6 bases, in that order; junction bases with no gene match: 10. The CDR3 here is CASLAGVTINEQFF. The CDR3 nucleotides are TGTGCCAGCCTTGCGGGAGTCACTATCAATGAGCAGTTCTTC.

The chain recombines TRBV30 with TRBJ2-7, with a tentative D call TRBD2 (5 bases). This CDR3 contains 15 residues. Germline CDR1 reads GTSNPN; CDR2 reads SVGIG (reference sequence). V dropped 3 bases and J dropped 2 bases, with 17 bases sitting between them. The CDR3 sequence: CAWRGGPDVPYEQYF. In DNA, the CDR3 is TGTGCCTGGAGAGGCGGGCCCGACGTACCCTACGAGCAGTACTTC.

The table lists this clone with a count of one. CDR3 sequence (DNA): TGCGCCAGCAGCTGGACAGCAAACTATGGCTACACCTTC. Its protein is CASSWTANYGYTF. The V and J genes are TRBV5-1 and TRBJ1-2, with D perhaps TRBD1 (6 bases). V lost 3 bases to trimming and J lost 2 bases, with 8 bases between them. There are 13 residues in the CDR3. The germline gives CDR1 SGHRS, CDR2 YFSETQ.

The chain joins TRBV9 to TRBJ2-3; 14 nucleotides agree with TRBD2. The CDR3 extends over 19 amino acids. Losses at the gene ends were 4 bases for V and 4 bases for J; bases not matched to a gene: 14. The germline V gene has CDR1 SGDLS and CDR2 YYNGEE. CDR3 nucleotide sequence: TGTGCCAGCAGCCCGGGACTAGCGGGAGTGGACTATGGGGCAGATACGCAGTATTTT. Its translation is CASSPGLAGVDYGADTQYF.

The chain uses TRBV23-1 and TRBJ1-2, with D maybe TRBD1 (5 bases). TRBV23-1 is an ORF, with its function uncertain. The ends were cut back, 0 bases at V and 1 base at J, with 9 bases in the middle. The CDR3 extends over 15 amino acids. The CDR3 reads CASSQSLGLNYGYTF. CDR3 nucleotide sequence: TGCGCCAGCAGTCAATCGCTGGGACTTAACTATGGCTACACCTTC.

The chain recombines TRBV7-9 with TRBJ2-7; D gene unclear. This CDR3 is 14 amino acids long. Trimming removed 6 bases from V and 3 bases from J, with 15 bases in between. Germline V gene lookup returns CDR1 SEHNR and CDR2 FQNEAQ (reference sequence). The CDR3 nucleotides are TGTGCCAGCAGTTCCGTGGTGAACTACTACGAGCAGTACTTC. It translates to CASSSVVNYYEQYF.

The V and J genes are TRBV29-1 and TRBJ1-3; D unresolved. V shed 4 bases and J shed 4 bases, with 11 bases lying between them. This CDR3 region has 13 residues. CDR1 and CDR2 (germline): SQVTM, ANQGSEA. CDR3 sequence (DNA): TGCAGCGTTGGTGCGGGAGAGGGAAACACCATATATTTT. It is translated as CSVGAGEGNTIYF.

The V and J genes are TRBV29-1 and TRBJ1-4; TRBD1 matches at 8 bases. This CDR3 has 14 residues. Trimming at V came to 7 bases and at J to 7 bases, leaving 11 bases not matched to a gene. Looked up from germline, CDR1 is SQVTM and CDR2 is ANQGSEA. CDR3 loop: CSALEQGEGEKLFF. In DNA form, the CDR3 reads TGCAGCGCCCTAGAACAGGGGGAGGGTGAAAAACTGTTTTTT.

The chain uses TRBV28 and TRBJ2-1, with 7 nucleotides matching TRBD2. The germline V gene encodes CDR1 MDHEN and CDR2 SYDVKM. The CDR3 sequence is 16 residues long. Trimming took 2 bases from V and 8 from J; bases not matched to a gene: 12. Here the CDR3 reads CASSLGALAPPHEQFF. CDR3 DNA sequence: TGTGCCAGCAGTTTAGGTGCACTAGCGCCACCCCATGAGCAGTTCTTC.

The J gene is TRBJ2-7, the V gene TRBV28; no clear D gene. Germline V gene data show CDR1 as MDHEN and CDR2 as SYDVKM. The CDR3 runs to 14 residues. V gave up 5 bases and J gave up 0 bases, with 11 bases separating them. The CDR3 DNA reads as TGTGCCAGCAGTCCCCCGGTCGTCTCCTACGAGCAGTACTTC. Protein sequence: CASSPPVVSYEQYF.

The rearrangement joins TRBV15 to TRBJ2-1, with TRBD2 identical over 14 bases. Germline CDR1 LNHNV, CDR2 YYDKDF (reference sequence). The CDR3 has 17 residues. V was clipped by 3 bases and J by 15 bases; unmatched bases: 16. CDR3 residues: CATSREYRLAGGPSWFF. CDR3 DNA sequence: TGTGCCACCAGCAGGGAATATCGACTAGCGGGAGGGCCCTCTTGGTTCTTC.

V and J are TRBV30 and TRBJ1-2, with D perhaps TRBD1 (6 bases). The length of the CDR3 is 13 residues. V lost 5 bases to trimming and J lost 6 bases, with 16 bases between them. CDR1 is GTSNPN, CDR2 SVGIG, per germline (reference sequence). The DNA of the CDR3 is TGTGCCTGGCACAGGGTCCTGGCGGATGGCTACACCTTC. It yields the protein CAWHRVLADGYTF.

This sequence joins TRBV5-1 and TRBJ1-1; the D gene is possibly TRBD1 (6 bases). This CDR3 is built from 12 residues. Trimming left V 7 bases short and J 4 bases short, with 11 bases between. Per germline, CDR1 SGHRS and CDR2 YFSETQ. DNA for the CDR3: TGCGCCAGCGGCCAGGGGAGCACTGAAGCTTTCTTT. Translation gives CASGQGSTEAFF. Variable domain in full (rest from reference TRBV5-1 and TRBJ1-1): KAGVTQTPRYLIKTRGQQVTLSCSPISGHRSVSWYQQTPGQGLQFLFEYFSETQRNKGNFPGRFSGRQFSNSRSEMNVSTLELGDSALYLCASGQGSTEAFFGQGTRLTVV.

This rearrangement joins TRBV5-1 to TRBJ2-4, with D perhaps matching TRBD1 (7 bases). This CDR3 has 14 residues. The germline gives CDR1 SGHRS, CDR2 YFSETQ. Trimming stripped 3 bases from V and 3 bases from J, with 10 bases between. CDR3 amino acids: CASSSRGDKNIQYF. In nucleotides, the CDR3 is TGCGCCAGCAGCTCCAGGGGGGACAAAAACATTCAGTACTTC.